Listed below are T cell receptor beta chains from one sample, sequenced in a study of T cells in Graves' hyperthyroidism and ophthalmopathy. Each CDR3 protein gets one entry after TCRdb re-called the multiplex PCR reads with MiXCR. The sample has around 340,000 distinct CDR3 sequences, 18% seen once; the top ten hold around 50%. Sequences were obtained from blood. These receptor sequences come from a woman aged 50 to 60 with Graves' hyperthyroidism. Each CDR3 is given with its conserved first and last residue. Each record gives: J gene, clone size, V gene, D gene, CDR3 protein, CDR3 DNA. The D gene is left open where the match is weak. Clone size is given for some rows only: seen once, a few or many times, or a class if the clone is expanded.

TRBJ2-3,once,TRBV27,-,CASRLQVGGTDTQYF,TGTGCCAGCCGACTTCAGGTAGGCGGCACAGATACGCAGTATTTT
TRBJ1-2,few,TRBV5-8,TRBD1,CASSLNRGTYGYTF,TGTGCCAGCAGCTTGAACAGGGGGACCTATGGCTACACCTTC
TRBJ2-1,-,TRBV20-1,TRBD2,CSARDVGREFNEQFF,TGCAGTGCTAGAGATGTCGGGAGGGAGTTTAATGAGCAGTTCTTC
TRBJ1-4,-,TRBV10-1,-,CASSDSTNEKLFF,TGCGCCAGCAGCGATTCAACTAATGAAAAACTGTTTTTT
TRBJ2-3,many,TRBV20-1,-,CSASTRADTQYF,TGCAGTGCTAGTACCCGGGCAGATACGCAGTATTTT
TRBJ1-5,-,TRBV27,-,CAISEAKANQPQHF,TGTGCCATCAGTGAGGCCAAGGCCAATCAGCCCCAGCATTTT
TRBJ2-1,-,TRBV2,-,CAGTWGAGNEQFF,TGTGCCGGAACGTGGGGGGCGGGCAATGAGCAGTTCTTC
TRBJ1-1,-,TRBV6-1,-,CASSLSIGGNTEAFF,TGTGCCAGCAGCCTAAGCATCGGGGGGAACACTGAAGCTTTCTTT
TRBJ2-7,many,TRBV28,TRBD1,CASSPGTGFDEQYF,TGTGCCAGCAGTCCCGGGACAGGGTTTGACGAGCAGTACTTC
TRBJ1-2,-,TRBV2,TRBD1,CASSGTEYGYTF,TGTGCCAGCAGCGGGACAGAGTATGGCTACACCTTC
TRBJ2-1,-,TRBV6-1,-,CASSESVFYNEQFF,TGTGCCAGCAGTGAATCGGTTTTTTACAATGAGCAGTTCTTC
TRBJ1-2,few,TRBV6-1,-,CATSEAAQHGYTF,TGTGCCACCTCCGAGGCGGCTCAACATGGCTACACCTTC
TRBJ1-5,few,TRBV20-1,-,CSATKLTGSNQPQHF,TGCAGTGCTACGAAATTAACAGGGAGCAATCAGCCCCAGCATTTT
TRBJ2-6,-,TRBV5-1,-,CASSPRIGTGGANVLTF,TGCGCCAGCAGCCCTCGGATAGGGACGGGAGGGGCCAACGTCCTGACTTTC
TRBJ1-1,-,TRBV9,-,CASSPVGSEAFF,TGTGCCAGCTCCCCAGTGGGTAGTGAAGCTTTCTTT
TRBJ2-1,many,TRBV5-1,TRBD2,CASAAGLAGEGEQFF,TGCGCCAGCGCCGCCGGACTAGCGGGAGAGGGTGAGCAGTTCTTC
TRBJ2-3,few,TRBV6-5,TRBD2,CASSYSAGDTDTQYF,TGTGCCAGCAGTTACTCGGCGGGAGACACAGATACGCAGTATTTT
TRBJ2-3,many,TRBV20-1,TRBD2,CSAKRAGGSTDTQYF,TGCAGTGCAAAAAGAGCGGGAGGAAGCACAGATACGCAGTATTTT
TRBJ2-1,-,TRBV24-1,TRBD2,CATQTSGSGNEQFF,TGTGCCACCCAGACCAGCGGGAGCGGTAATGAGCAGTTCTTC
TRBJ1-2,-,TRBV5-1,TRBD1,CAISLGQGAGGYTF,TGCGCCATCAGCTTGGGACAGGGGGCTGGAGGCTACACCTTC
TRBJ2-1,many,TRBV20-1,-,CSAGRFEEQFF,TGCAGTGCTGGCCGTTTCGAGGAGCAGTTCTTC
TRBJ1-1,-,TRBV7-9,-,CASSLGVIGTEAFF,TGTGCCAGCAGCTTGGGGGTGATTGGCACTGAAGCTTTCTTT
TRBJ1-5,-,TRBV27,TRBD1,CASSPSFGTGFEPQHF,TGTGCCAGCAGTCCAAGTTTCGGGACAGGGTTTGAACCCCAGCATTTT
TRBJ2-5,-,TRBV24-1,-,CATSDNGETQYF,TGTGCCACCAGTGACAATGGGGAGACCCAGTACTTC
TRBJ2-2,-,TRBV6-2/TRBV6-3,TRBD2,CASSYPSGGAVDTGELFF,TGTGCCAGCAGTTACCCTAGCGGGGGGGCCGTCGACACCGGGGAGCTGTTTTTT
TRBJ2-5,-,TRBV5-1,TRBD2,CASSLAGTSGSGETQYF,TGCGCCAGCAGCTTGGCCGGGACTAGCGGGAGCGGGGAGACCCAGTACTTC
TRBJ1-1,-,TRBV29-1,-,CSVIIQGNTEAFF,TGCAGCGTTATCATACAGGGGAACACTGAAGCTTTCTTT
TRBJ1-4,-,TRBV14,-,CASSHHGGSTNEKLFF,TGTGCCAGCAGCCATCATGGGGGGTCGACTAATGAAAAACTGTTTTTT
TRBJ2-3,few,TRBV7-6,TRBD2,CASSPTSSGGATDTQYF,TGTGCCAGCAGCCCCACGTCTTCCGGGGGGGCCACAGATACGCAGTATTTT
TRBJ2-7,-,TRBV28,TRBD2,CASTPEAGVGYEQYF,TGTGCCAGCACCCCGGAAGCGGGAGTTGGGTACGAGCAGTACTTC
TRBJ1-1,few,TRBV29-1,TRBD1,CSVLTGTFRTEAFF,TGCAGCGTGCTGACAGGGACGTTTCGGACTGAAGCTTTCTTT
TRBJ2-5,-,TRBV20-1,-,CSARVGKTTQETQYF,TGCAGTGCTAGAGTCGGGAAGACAACCCAAGAGACCCAGTACTTC
TRBJ1-2,few,TRBV28,-,CASSRSPEGYTF,TGTGCCAGCAGTCGCAGTCCGGAAGGCTACACCTTC
TRBJ2-4,-,TRBV6-2/TRBV6-3,-,CASSSLRDFKNIQYF,TGTGCCAGCAGTAGTCTCCGGGACTTCAAAAACATTCAGTACTTC
TRBJ2-3,-,TRBV6-1,TRBD1,CASSPSRGTGSFTDTQYF,TGTGCCAGCAGCCCCAGCCGCGGGACAGGGAGTTTCACAGATACGCAGTATTTT
TRBJ2-2,many,TRBV3-1,TRBD2,CASSQAGSAGLTGELFF,TGTGCCAGCAGCCAGGCAGGATCAGCGGGGCTCACCGGGGAGCTGTTTTTT